One and the same sample provided the 2 T cell receptor beta chains below, sequenced in a study of vaccination and CD4 T cells after COVID-19. No antigen has been assigned to these receptors. Cultured CD4+ T cells had their DNA profiled by the Oncomine TCR Beta short-read assay. In TCRdb, the PCR reads were re-called with MiXCR into one record per CDR3 protein. The sample has 9,000 to 15,000 distinct CDR3 sequences; approximately 53% are singletons. As for treatment: approximately nine-day PBMC culture with coronavirus spike peptide pools or control peptides (ViraFEST assay). The sequencing sample was made of CD4+ T cells from blood, cultured in vitro. The receptors derive from a human donor who had recovered from COVID-19.

In its sample, this clonotype was seen a few times. V usage is TRBV19 and J usage is TRBJ1-5; TRBD1 agrees at 8 bases. Germline CDR1 and CDR2: LNHDA and SQIVND (reference sequence). J was trimmed by 3 bases and V by 11 bases; bases with no gene match: 9. The CDR3 covers 14 residues. As DNA, the CDR3 is TGTGCCGGTCTGGACAGGGAGTTCAATCAGCCCCAGCATTTT. This sequence encodes CAGLDREFNQPQHF.

The chain is built from TRBV20-1 and TRBJ2-2; D remains unclear. This CDR3 contains 13 residues. V lost 0 bases to trimming and J lost 4 bases, with 6 bases between them. From germline, CDR1 is DFQATT and CDR2 SNEGSKA (reference sequence). This chain's CDR3 is CSAREGVTGELFF. The CDR3 DNA sequence: TGCAGTGCTAGAGAAGGAGTCACCGGGGAGCTGTTTTTT.